The 11 T cell receptor beta chains below all came from one sample that was sequenced in a study of metastatic and nonmetastatic thyroid tumors. Among the patients, none had received any treatment before thyroid surgery. With MiXCR, TCRdb called clones anew from the PCR reads. The sample holds about 93,000 clones, about an eighth seen once. Sequencing was done on a sample of blood. These receptors were obtained from a female donor with papillary thyroid cancer or a benign thyroid nodule (not recorded which). Some clones in this sample may be carry-over from other donors' samples.

This clone occurred many times. The sample contains more than one DNA sequence encoding this CDR3. The chain couples TRBV2 to TRBJ1-2; D might be TRBD1 (5 bases). The CDR3 runs to 14 residues. V shed 5 bases and J shed 3 bases, with 13 bases lying between them. Germline loops: CDR1 SNHLY, CDR2 FYNNEI. The CDR3 spells CASSSRVADYGYTF. CDR3 nucleotide sequence: TGTGCCAGCAGTTCCAGGGTTGCAGACTATGGCTACACCTTC.

As regards this clone: It is likely a read error, because the conserved phenylalanine at the end of the CDR3 is missing. The limits of the CDR3 on the DNA are not certain, so only TCRdb's listed CDR3 is given. J is TRBJ2-7 and V is TRBV11-2. A total of 8 residues make up the CDR3, ends included. CDR1 is SGHAT and CDR2 is FQNNGV in the germline V gene. CDR3 loop: CASSLLGR.

In its sample, this clone was seen many times. V gene TRBV10-3 combines with J gene TRBJ2-7; a weak D match, TRBD2 (5 bases). The CDR3 runs to 13 residues. The germline gives CDR1 ENHRY, CDR2 SYGVKD. Deletions cut 5 bases from V and 3 bases from J, with 11 bases between. This chain's CDR3 is CAISSGDRYEQYF. The CDR3 nucleotides are TGTGCCATCAGTTCCGGGGATCGCTACGAGCAGTACTTC.

At least ten counts were recorded for this clone. The chain couples TRBV5-1 to TRBJ2-5, with TRBD1 matching over 10 bases. The CDR3 extends over 15 amino acids. Losses at the gene ends were 4 bases for V and 1 base for J; bases not matched to a gene: 4. Germline-derived CDR1 and CDR2 are SGHRS and YFSETQ. This CDR3 reads CASSPGQGTQETQYF. The CDR3 nucleotides read TGCGCCAGCAGCCCGGGACAGGGGACCCAAGAGACCCAGTACTTC.

This clone appeared a few times. This chain joins TRBV24-1 and TRBJ1-2; 8 bases agree with TRBD1. This CDR3 contains 14 residues. V lost 4 bases and J lost 8; bases outside the gene matches: 8. The germline CDR1 and CDR2 sequences are KGHDR and SFDVKD. For the CDR3, the DNA is TGTGCCACCAGTGACCCCGACAGGGGAGACGGCTACACCTTC. This gives the protein CATSDPDRGDGYTF.

By sample share, this clone is large. The rearrangement joins TRBV2 to TRBJ2-7, with a possible D match to TRBD2 (6 bases). This CDR3 spans 13 amino acids. CDR1 and CDR2 (germline): SNHLY, FYNNEI. V dropped 4 bases and J dropped 2 bases, with 9 bases sitting between them. CDR3 coding DNA: TGTGCCAGCAGTGGGGGGGTTCCCTACGAGCAGTACTTC. This encodes CASSGGVPYEQYF.

This clone was seen repeatedly, ten times or more. The chain is built from TRBV28 and TRBJ2-1; maybe TRBD2 (5 bases). This CDR3 is built from 14 residues. Germline V lookup: CDR1 MDHEN, CDR2 SYDVKM. V was pared by 8 bases and J by 4 bases, with 15 bases between. CDR3 DNA sequence: TGTGCCAGCGGATCCCCCGGGGAATACAATGAGCAGTTCTTC. Translating gives CASGSPGEYNEQFF.

This clone was counted at least ten times. This chain uses TRBV4-2 with TRBJ2-2; 10 bases fit TRBD2. Germline-derived CDR1 and CDR2 are LGHNA and YNFKEQ. Trimming at V came to 0 bases and at J to 5 bases, leaving 3 bases not matched to a gene. There are 16 residues in the CDR3. CDR3 nucleotides: TGTGCCAGCAGCCAAGATAGCGGGAGGAAGACCGGGGAGCTGTTTTTT. Translating gives CASSQDSGRKTGELFF.

This clone was counted ten times or more. The chain combines TRBV12-3 or TRBV12-4 with TRBJ1-3; D remains unclear. V lost 6 bases, J lost 0 bases, and 9 bases lay in between. This CDR3 region has 14 residues. The CDR3 DNA reads as TGTGCCAGCAGGATCGCGGGCTCTGGAAACACCATATATTTT. Residues: CASRIAGSGNTIYF.

This clone was recorded many times. J is TRBJ2-7 and V is TRBV20-1, with 9 bases aligning to TRBD2. The CDR3 has 16 amino acids. V trimming: 5 bases; J trimming: 1 base; junction bases outside the gene matches: 12. Germline CDR1 and CDR2: DFQATT and SNEGSKA (reference sequence). The CDR3 here is CSAPLPLLAGSYEQYF. CDR3 bases: TGCAGTGCTCCTCTCCCCCTACTAGCGGGTTCCTACGAGCAGTACTTC.

This clone has at least ten counts. V is TRBV3-1 and J is TRBJ1-5; TRBD1 is a possible D gene (5 bases). Germline V gives CDR1 LGHDT, CDR2 YNNKEL (reference sequence). The CDR3 spans 16 residues. Trimming left V 3 bases short and J 2 bases short, with 14 bases between. The CDR3 DNA reads as TGTGCCAGCAGCCAGGTGAAGCGGACACGCAATCAGCCCCAGCATTTT. Translated, it gives CASSQVKRTRNQPQHF.